This T cell receptor (beta chain) was retrieved from a study of CD8 T cells in Susac syndrome. Trimming took 7 bases from V and 10 from J, leaving 20 bases between them. The CDR3 contains 13 residues. Per germline, CDR1 SQVTM and CDR2 ANQGSEA. TEMRA cells were enriched by FACS, while CD8+ and CD4+ T cells were obtained through a negative isolation that was performed magnetically. Random-hexamer reverse transcription was applied to about 0.5 to 1 ug RNA. TCRdb re-called the immunoSEQ multiplex PCR reads with MiXCR, one entry per CDR3 protein. Altogether more than 200,000 distinct CDR3 sequences are present, approximately 94% being singletons, with the ten largest covering approximately 0.15%.

The source of this sequence is a human donor with Susac syndrome. The specimen was CD4+ T cells from PBMCs. The chain carries TRBV29-1 and TRBJ2-1, with D perhaps matching TRBD1 (7 bases). The CDR3 sequence: CSAMKGGGGEQFF. The CDR3 DNA reads as TGCAGCGCCATGAAAGGAGGGGGCGGAGAGCAGTTCTTC.